One TCR beta chain is described in this entry. This specimen belongs to a study of cytomegalovirus exposure and HLA in healthy donors. Germline V CDR1 and CDR2: SGHTA, FQGNSA. Trimming shortened V by 6 bases and J by 1 base, and 15 bases separated the two germline ends. CDR3 size: 15 residues. Primers for the PCR totalled 60 Vbeta and 13 Jbeta. The method was immunoSEQ multiplex PCR; TCRdb's version includes in-frame clones alone and lacks a portion of them. The sample yields more than 90,000 clones, around 74% seen once. Sequenced: PBMCs. The receptor was derived from a young man in good health and CMV-seropositive. V gene TRBV7-2 combines with J gene TRBJ2-5; D perhaps matches TRBD1 (5 bases). CDR3 DNA: TGTGCCAGCAGGCGAACTCAGGGAATCCAAGAGACCCAGTACTTC. Translated, it gives CASRRTQGIQETQYF.